This TCR beta chain was identified in a study of cytomegalovirus exposure and HLA in healthy donors (dated by TCRdb to the late 2010s). Regarding the study in general: According to an earlier analysis of 550 to 700 of the donors, about 179 million T cells yielded roughly 110 million unique TCR beta sequences and about 300 Gb of sequence data. An early release covering just under 650 HLA-typed donors comprised 250 to 350 gigabases of sequencing data and around 80 million unique TCR sequences. Of the roughly 410 genotyped donors, 65% to 90% were placed in the genetic ancestry cluster associated with self-reported Caucasian donors. The study aimed to test whether signatures of past pathogen exposure could be identified by cataloging public T cell receptors. Using immunosequencing, the study profiled T cell repertoires from around 680 subjects and related those repertoires to cytomegalovirus serostatus. Along with the approximately 670-subject first cohort, a separate validation cohort of approximately 110 different subjects was used. The study combined high-throughput TCR immunosequencing, statistical association of individual TCRs with disease status, and machine learning to predict cytomegalovirus infection status. A later analysis re-analyzed previously published TCR beta repertoires from 500 to 700 donors and added high-resolution HLA genotyping to study TCR occurrence patterns. The later analysis used no new phenotypic data to find candidate immune exposures, relying instead on TCR beta sequences and their occurrence across donors. An earlier analysis of several hundred of the donors applied high-throughput TCR beta sequencing to assess whether each TCR beta V gene segment acted as functional or pseudogenic. Donor age, sex, ethnicity and CMV serostatus were compiled alongside the repertoire data. A later genetic analysis took genome-wide SNP genotypes for about 55% of the roughly 670 donors and used that subset as a discovery cohort. Every repertoire in the discovery cohort had been generated on one and the same sequencing platform. Both class I and class II loci were covered by HLA typing, at four-digit resolution. Typing coverage varied by locus: roughly 629-640 donors for A, B, C, DRB1 and DQB1; approximately 520 for DQA1; some 610 for DPA1; around 450 for DPB1. About five DR-DQ haplotypes were handled as single units for association and clustering because linkage in the cohort was strong. Among about 390 genotyped donors of the cohort, an average of approximately 250,000 unique TCR beta nucleotide sequences were sequenced per donor, around 20% of them non-productive.

The library was prepared using the immunoSEQ multiplex PCR assay. For the multiplex PCR, a mixture combining 60 forward primers for TCR Vbeta segments and 13 reverse primers for TCR Jbeta segments was used. A multiplex PCR assay on genomic DNA amplified the CDR3 region of rearranged TCR beta genes. On the Illumina HiSeq System, the amplified TCR beta libraries were sequenced as 87-base-pair reads. In the authors' own workflow: In a later analysis, roughly 80 million unique TCR beta chains were counted across the 500 to 850 repertoires, and around 10 million of these chains were shared by at least two donors. Raw reads were error-corrected and collapsed into unique sequences with a nearest-neighbor algorithm that merged closely related sequences to remove PCR and sequencing errors. To assign V, D and J gene segments, CDR3 sequences were aligned to IMGT reference sequences. For a sequence to be retained, a match of at least six nucleotides to both a V gene segment and a J gene segment was required. Rearrangements were called productive when the CDR3 lacked stop codons and stayed in frame with V and J; all others were non-productive. CDR3 was defined according to IMGT convention as the region running from the second conserved V-encoded cysteine to the conserved J-encoded phenylalanine. Sequences without an unambiguous match to a single V gene segment were excluded from the earlier analysis of about 630 of the donors. In an earlier analysis of a few hundred of the donors, a V segment was called functional when productive rearrangements were above 56.7%, and segregating when the standard deviation between donors exceeded 5%. A statistical classification framework was built for diagnosing cytomegalovirus status from the catalog of TCR beta chain sequences. A later analysis assigned V and J genes by comparing TCR nucleotide sequences with IMGT/GENE-DB human TR gene sequences. A later analysis assigned CDR3 sequences and most-parsimonious VDJ recombination scenarios with the TCRdist pipeline. In a later analysis, each TCR beta chain was defined by its CDR3 amino acid sequence together with its V-gene family, and reads lacking a unique V-gene family were excluded. To address suspected cross-contamination and a sequencing artifact, a later analysis removed 592 highly shared, low-generation-probability nucleotide sequences. For each public chain, a later analysis derived a clonal expansion index from normalized ranks of inferred template counts within each repertoire. In a later analysis, generation probabilities were computed using a VDJ recombination model fitted to out-of-frame rearrangements, and the results were checked against IGoR. A later analysis scored TCR-TCR, TCR-HLA and TCR-CMV co-occurrence with hypergeometric tests, applying a repertoire-size bias correction to TCR pairs. False discovery rates were estimated in a later analysis by permuting HLA or CMV assignments 20 times. In a later analysis, co-occurring TCRs were grouped with DBSCAN, and TCRdist sequence similarity was added when clustering was performed within HLA-allele-positive subsets. Repertoires with fewer than 30,000 or more than 120,000 public chains, plus five repertoires with anomalous nucleotide sharing, were excluded from co-occurrence clustering. TCRdb took this table from immuneACCESS and kept in-frame rearrangements with V and J called. Such tables lack part of the clones; where checked against another copy, unresolved V genes explain under half of the gap, and the rest is unexplained. From that table come the V and J calls and clone size; the DNA was used to work out D and trimming. The sample profile shows about 110,000 clones; roughly 78% of them were found once. The ten largest clones represent under 1.5% of the sample.

From the cysteine through the phenylalanine, the CDR3 covers 14 amino acids. Here the CDR3 DNA is all that survives: 42 bases in frame from base 1. At the junction V is shortened by 8 bases and J by 1 base, with 15 bases in between. In the germline V gene (reference sequence), CDR1 corresponds to MNHEY and CDR2 to SMNVEV. The cohort was made up of 500 to 850 healthy bone marrow donors. At the time of sampling, all cohort members were nominally healthy, though unrecorded immune exposures were likely present. The donor tested CMV seronegative and was one of the 352 seronegative cohort members. Each donor provided a peripheral blood sample, and peripheral blood mononuclear cells were used for TCR beta sequencing. Genomic DNA extraction from the blood cell samples was performed with the Qiagen DNeasy Blood Extraction Kit. About this clone itself: Which antigen it targets is not known. No much larger clonotype is one base removed from it; base qualities were not supplied.

Study-level results and caveats: Because some donors lacked HLA typing at each locus, the association tests relied only on the typed subset. Three of the identified cytomegalovirus-associated TCR beta chains were confirmed in vitro to be specific for cytomegalovirus antigens. Sequencing depth was assumed to be roughly uniform across donors in the presence/absence analyses, though that assumption may not hold. Cytomegalovirus status was reported to be diagnosed by the classifier with high specificity and sensitivity in both the original and validation cohorts. Most TCR sequences were observed very rarely across donors, whereas some public TCRs were present in many individuals. Linkage disequilibrium might explain the correlated functional status among segregating V segments, but an unknown experimental factor could not be excluded. According to a later genetic analysis, donors in an Asian-associated ancestry cluster had fewer N-insertions in productive TCRs than the approximately 690-donor mean. Most CMV-associated TCR beta chains appeared to be HLA-restricted in a later analysis, and the HLA associations seemed to be driven largely by CMV exposure. According to the authors, the approach could potentially be generalized to other disease states and immunological phenotypes. A cluster of highly shared sequence variants was judged likely to represent a technical artifact of the sequencing pipeline. The cohort was sequenced for TCR beta chains only, and without alpha or paired-chain data the features that could be detected were limited. For the cohort, immune exposure information was limited to CMV serostatus. Specific HLA alleles were associated with 16,951 TCR beta sequences at a false discovery rate of 0.05 in a later analysis. In an earlier analysis of several hundred of the donors, most TCR beta V segments were observed in productive rearrangements about 90% or about 30% of the time, broadly matching IMGT annotations. In the study, 150 to 200 TCR beta chains were listed as associated with cytomegalovirus. When HLA alleles, especially DR and DQ, strongly co-occurred, TCR associations were difficult to assign to individual alleles. According to a later analysis, parvovirus B19, influenza, CMV and Epstein-Barr virus appeared linked to several top co-occurrence clusters. An association between a missense DCLRE1C variant and V-gene and J-gene trimming of TCR beta chains was found in a later genetic analysis and replicated in an independent cohort. A further reported finding was that TCR beta sequences accurately predicted the HLA-A and HLA-B alleles for most subjects in the first cohort. A later analysis found that HLA-associated TCR beta chains were more clonally expanded and had lower generation probabilities than equally common non-associated chains. The earlier analysis of about 600 of the donors excluded over 15 rarely observed V segments, including chromosome 9 orphons, because counts were too low. Some IMGT-functional V segments, including TRBV6-2 and TRBV6-3, could not be told apart with the 87-base-pair reads, so those segments were excluded. A later analysis found that TCR association rates varied across HLA loci, with DRB1 alleles showing the most associated TCRs and HLA-C alleles the fewest.

Input material: PBMCs. The clonotype originates from a woman in her thirties in good health and CMV-seronegative. The chain employs TRBV27 and TRBJ2-7; too little of a D gene remains to name it. The CDR3 corresponds to CASPTVFLSYEQYF. The DNA reads TGTGCCAGCCCTACAGTCTTCCTATCCTACGAGCAGTACTTC.